This T cell receptor beta chain was found in a study of cytomegalovirus exposure and HLA in healthy donors. As for the study in general: As an earlier analysis found, about 179 million T cells yielded approximately 110 million unique TCR beta sequences. Regarding the study as a whole: The study labeled fewer than 200 TCR beta chains cytomegalovirus-associated. For most subjects, TCR beta sequences were reported to predict HLA-A and HLA-B alleles with accuracy.

V shed 0 bases and J 9 bases; nucleotides not matched to a gene: 19. CDR1 is MGHRA and CDR2 is YSYEKL in the germline V gene. The CDR3 length is 18 residues. This clone turned up a few times. Its antigen is unidentified. PCR involved 60 Vbeta and 13 Jbeta primers. Per the study methods: Later analysis identified approximately 80 million unique TCR beta chains, approximately 11 million shared. Profiling relied on immunoSEQ multiplex PCR, and the TCRdb table lists in-frame clones only, not all of them. Clone size and V and J calls were adopted from that table, with D and trimming inferred from the DNA. The data contain about 120,000 clones, about 83% of them seen just once; the ten biggest clones take up roughly 3.2%.

The gene calls are TRBV4-1 and TRBJ2-7; 8 nucleotides align to TRBD2. Material for sequencing was PBMCs. This receptor was identified in a man aged 25-45 years in good health and CMV-seronegative. For the CDR3, the DNA is TGCGCCAGCAGCCAAGACAGGGGAAGCGGGAGACCCTCGGGAATGCAGTACTTC. It encodes CASSQDRGSGRPSGMQYF.